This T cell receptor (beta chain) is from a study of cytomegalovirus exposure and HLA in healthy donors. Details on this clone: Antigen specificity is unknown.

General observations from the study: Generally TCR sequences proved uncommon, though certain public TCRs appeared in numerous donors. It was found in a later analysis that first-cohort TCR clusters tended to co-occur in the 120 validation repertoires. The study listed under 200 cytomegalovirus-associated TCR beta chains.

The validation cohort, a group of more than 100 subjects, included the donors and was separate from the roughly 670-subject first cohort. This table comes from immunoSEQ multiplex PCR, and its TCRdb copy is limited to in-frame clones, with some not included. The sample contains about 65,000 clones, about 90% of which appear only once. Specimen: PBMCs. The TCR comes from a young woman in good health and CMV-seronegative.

The CDR3 nucleotides read TGTGCCAGCTCACCAGACAGAGCTAACTATGGCTACACCTTC. Translated: CASSPDRANYGYTF. The rearrangement uses TRBV18 and TRBJ1-2, with D perhaps matching TRBD1 (5 bases). From germline, CDR1 is KGHSH and CDR2 LQKENI. Trimming removed 2 bases from V and 0 bases from J, with 7 bases in between. This CDR3 is 14 amino acids long.